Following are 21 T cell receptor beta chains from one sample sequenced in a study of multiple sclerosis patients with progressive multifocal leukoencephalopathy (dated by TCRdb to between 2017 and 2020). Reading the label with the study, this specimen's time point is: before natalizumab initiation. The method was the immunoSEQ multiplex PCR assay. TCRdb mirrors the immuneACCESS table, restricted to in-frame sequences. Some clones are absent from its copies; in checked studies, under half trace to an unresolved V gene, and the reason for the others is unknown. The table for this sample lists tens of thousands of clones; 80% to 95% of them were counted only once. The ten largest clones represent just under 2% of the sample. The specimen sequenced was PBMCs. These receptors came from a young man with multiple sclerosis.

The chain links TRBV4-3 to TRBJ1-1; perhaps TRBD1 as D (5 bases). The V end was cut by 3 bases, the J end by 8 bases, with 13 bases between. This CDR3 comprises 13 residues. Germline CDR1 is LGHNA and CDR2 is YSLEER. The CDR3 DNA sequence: TGCGCCAGCAGCCAGATAAGGGGACCGGAAGCTTTCTTT. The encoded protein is CASSQIRGPEAFF.

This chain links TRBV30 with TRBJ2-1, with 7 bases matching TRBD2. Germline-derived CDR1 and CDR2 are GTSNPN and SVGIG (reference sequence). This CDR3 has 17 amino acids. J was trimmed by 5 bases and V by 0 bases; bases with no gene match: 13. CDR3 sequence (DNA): TGTGCCTGGAGTGTCGGGTTTTGGGAGGGAGGGAACAATGAGCAGTTCTTC. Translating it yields CAWSVGFWEGGNNEQFF. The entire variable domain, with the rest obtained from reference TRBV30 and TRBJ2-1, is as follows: SQTIHQWPATLVQPVGSPLSLECTVEGTSNPNLYWYRQAAGRGLQLLFYSVGIGQISSEVPQNLSASRPQDRQFILSSKKLLLSDSGFYLCAWSVGFWEGGNNEQFFGPGTRLTVL.

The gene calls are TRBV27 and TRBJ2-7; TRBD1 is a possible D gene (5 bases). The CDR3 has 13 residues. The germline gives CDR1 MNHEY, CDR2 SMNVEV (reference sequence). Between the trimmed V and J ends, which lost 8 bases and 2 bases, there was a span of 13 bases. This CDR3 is CASGKGSPYEQYF. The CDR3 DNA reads TGTGCCAGCGGGAAGGGGTCTCCCTACGAGCAGTACTTC.

For the CDR3, the DNA is TGTGCCAGTACCCTAGACAGGGGAAGCAATCAGCCCCAGCATTTT. This translates into CASTLDRGSNQPQHF. The V gene is TRBV19, the J gene TRBJ1-5, with 8 nucleotides matching TRBD1. CDR3 length: 15 residues. From germline, CDR1 is LNHDA and CDR2 SQIVND (reference sequence). The ends lost 7 bases at V and 1 base at J; junction bases unmatched: 6. Drawing the rest from reference TRBV19 and TRBJ1-5, the complete variable domain is DGGITQSPKYLFRKEGQNVTLSCEQNLNHDAMYWYRQDPGQGLRLIYYSQIVNDFQKGDIAEGYSVSREKKESFPLTVTSAQKNPTAFYLCASTLDRGSNQPQHFGDGTRLSIL.

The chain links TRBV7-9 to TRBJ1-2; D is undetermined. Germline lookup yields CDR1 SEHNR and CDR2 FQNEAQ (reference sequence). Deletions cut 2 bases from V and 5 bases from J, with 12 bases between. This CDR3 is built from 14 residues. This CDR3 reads CASSLSTERYGYTF. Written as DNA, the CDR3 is TGTGCCAGCAGCTTATCCACAGAAAGATATGGCTACACCTTC.

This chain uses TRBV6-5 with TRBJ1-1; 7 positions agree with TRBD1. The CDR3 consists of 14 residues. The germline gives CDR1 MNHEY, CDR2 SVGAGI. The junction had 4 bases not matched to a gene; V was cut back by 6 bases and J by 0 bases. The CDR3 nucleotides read TGTGCCAGCAGCCGGGACAGTATGAACACTGAAGCTTTCTTT. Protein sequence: CASSRDSMNTEAFF.

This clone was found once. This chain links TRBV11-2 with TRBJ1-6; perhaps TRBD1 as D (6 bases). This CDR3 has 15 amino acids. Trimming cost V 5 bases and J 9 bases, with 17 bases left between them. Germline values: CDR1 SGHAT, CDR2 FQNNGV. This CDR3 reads CASSLLDSRGSPLHF. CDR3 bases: TGTGCCAGCAGCCTCTTGGACAGCCGGGGTTCACCCCTCCACTTT.

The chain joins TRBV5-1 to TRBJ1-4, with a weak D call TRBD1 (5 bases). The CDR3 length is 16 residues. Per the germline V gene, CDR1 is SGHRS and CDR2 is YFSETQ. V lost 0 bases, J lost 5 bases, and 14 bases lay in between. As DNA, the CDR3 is TGCGCCAGCAGCTTGGTTGGTACAGGACCGAATGAAAAACTGTTTTTT. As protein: CASSLVGTGPNEKLFF.

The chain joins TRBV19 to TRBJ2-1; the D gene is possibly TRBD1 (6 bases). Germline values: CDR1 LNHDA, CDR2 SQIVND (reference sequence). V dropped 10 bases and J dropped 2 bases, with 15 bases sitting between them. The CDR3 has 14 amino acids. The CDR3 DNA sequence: TGTGCCAAAACCCAGGGGCCTACCTACAATGAGCAGTTCTTC. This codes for CAKTQGPTYNEQFF.

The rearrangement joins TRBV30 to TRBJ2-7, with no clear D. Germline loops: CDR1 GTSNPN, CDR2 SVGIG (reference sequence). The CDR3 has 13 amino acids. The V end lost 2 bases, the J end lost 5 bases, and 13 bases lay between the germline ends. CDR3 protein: CAWSPRGPHEQYF. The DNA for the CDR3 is TGTGCCTGGAGTCCCCGAGGACCCCACGAGCAGTACTTC.

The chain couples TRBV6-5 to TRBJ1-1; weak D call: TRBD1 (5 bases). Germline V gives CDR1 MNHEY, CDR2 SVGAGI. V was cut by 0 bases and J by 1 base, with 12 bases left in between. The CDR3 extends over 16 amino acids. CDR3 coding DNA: TGTGCCAGCAGTTACTCGATGGGCGGGACGAACACTGAAGCTTTCTTT. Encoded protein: CASSYSMGGTNTEAFF.

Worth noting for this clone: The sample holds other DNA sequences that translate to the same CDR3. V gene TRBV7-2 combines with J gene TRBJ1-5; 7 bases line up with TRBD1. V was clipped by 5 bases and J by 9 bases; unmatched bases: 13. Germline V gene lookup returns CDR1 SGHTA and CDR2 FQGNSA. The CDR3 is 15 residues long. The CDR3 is CASSPMQGGWGPQHF. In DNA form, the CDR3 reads TGTGCCAGCAGCCCCATGCAGGGGGGGTGGGGGCCCCAGCATTTT.

DNA of the CDR3: TGTGCCAGCAGCGAGACAGGGTCGGGCCAAAACATTCAGTACTTC. This translates into CASSETGSGQNIQYF. V gene TRBV9 combines with J gene TRBJ2-4, with 7 positions matching TRBD1. Germline CDR1 reads SGDLS; CDR2 reads YYNGEE. This CDR3 comprises 15 residues. V was pared by 3 bases and J by 5 bases, with 8 bases of the junction left unmatched. The full variable domain, completed using reference TRBV9 and TRBJ2-4, is DSGVTQTPKHLITATGQRVTLRCSPRSGDLSVYWYQQSLDQGLQFLIQYYNGEERAKGNILERFSAQQFPDLHSELNLSSLELGDSALYFCASSETGSGQNIQYFGAGTRLSVL.

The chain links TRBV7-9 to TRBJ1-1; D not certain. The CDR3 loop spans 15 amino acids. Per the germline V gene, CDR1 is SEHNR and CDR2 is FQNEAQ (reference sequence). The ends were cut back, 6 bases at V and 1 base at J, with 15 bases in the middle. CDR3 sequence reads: CASSDTPGENTEAFF. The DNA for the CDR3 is TGTGCCAGCAGTGATACTCCCGGGGAGAACACTGAAGCTTTCTTT.

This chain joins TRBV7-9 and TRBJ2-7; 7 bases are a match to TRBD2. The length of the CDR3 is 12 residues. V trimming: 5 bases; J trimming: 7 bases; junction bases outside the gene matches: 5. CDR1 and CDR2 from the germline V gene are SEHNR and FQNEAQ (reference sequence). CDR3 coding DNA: TGTGCCAGCAGCCTCGGGACTACAGAGCAGTACGTC. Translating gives CASSLGTTEQYV.

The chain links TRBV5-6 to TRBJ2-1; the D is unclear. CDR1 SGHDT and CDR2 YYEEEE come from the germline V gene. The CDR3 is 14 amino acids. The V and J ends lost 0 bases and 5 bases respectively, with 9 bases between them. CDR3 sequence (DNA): TGTGCCAGCAGCTTGGAACACAGCCACAATGAGCAGTTCTTC. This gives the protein CASSLEHSHNEQFF.

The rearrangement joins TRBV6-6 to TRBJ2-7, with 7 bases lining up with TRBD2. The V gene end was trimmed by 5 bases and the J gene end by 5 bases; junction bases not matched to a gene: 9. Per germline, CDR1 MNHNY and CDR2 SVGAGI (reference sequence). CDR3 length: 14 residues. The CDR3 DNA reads TGTGCCAGCAGTCCCCGGGGAGGGATAGACGAGCAGTACGTC. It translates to CASSPRGGIDEQYV.

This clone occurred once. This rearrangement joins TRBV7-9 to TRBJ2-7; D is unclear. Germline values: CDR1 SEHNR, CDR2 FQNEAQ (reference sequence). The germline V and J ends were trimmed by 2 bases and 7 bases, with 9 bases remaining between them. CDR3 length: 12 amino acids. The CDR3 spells CASSLPVGEQYF. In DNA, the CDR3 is TGTGCCAGCAGCTTACCTGTCGGAGAGCAGTACTTC.

The DNA for the CDR3 is TGCGCCAGCAGCTCGAGGGGGACAGGGAAGCAGTACGTC. It codes for CASSSRGTGKQYV. The chain recombines TRBV5-1 with TRBJ2-7; 9 positions match TRBD1. The CDR3 is made up of 13 amino acids. V gave up 3 bases and J gave up 8 bases; unmatched junction bases: 6. The germline V gene encodes CDR1 SGHRS and CDR2 YFSETQ.

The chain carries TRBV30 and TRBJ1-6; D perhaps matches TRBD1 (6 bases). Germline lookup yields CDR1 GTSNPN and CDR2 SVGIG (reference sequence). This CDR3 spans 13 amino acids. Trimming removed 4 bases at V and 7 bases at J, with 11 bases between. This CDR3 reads CAWTVTGNSPLHF. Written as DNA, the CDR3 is TGTGCCTGGACTGTGACAGGAAATTCACCCCTCCACTTT.

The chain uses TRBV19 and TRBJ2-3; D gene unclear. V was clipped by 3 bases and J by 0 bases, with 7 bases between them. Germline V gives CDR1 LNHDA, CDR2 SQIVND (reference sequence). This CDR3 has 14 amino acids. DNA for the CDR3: TGTGCCAGTAGTATGACGGCGAGCACAGATACGCAGTATTTT. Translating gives CASSMTASTDTQYF.